This passage covers 5 T cell receptor beta chains from one sample sequenced in a study of blood T cell repertoires in COVID-19. Only in-frame clones appear in the TCRdb table, and some are missing; sequencing was by immunoSEQ multiplex PCR. This sample has about 340,000 clones; 80% to 95% occur once, and the top ten carry around 18%. Source material: PBMCs or T cells enriched from blood (not recorded which). These receptors all stem from a woman younger than 45 who had recovered from COVID-19.

This clone has only one observation. The chain carries TRBV6-5 and TRBJ1-2; the D gene is possibly TRBD1 (5 bases). Germline V gives CDR1 MNHEY, CDR2 SVGAGI. This CDR3 is built from 13 residues. Trimming left V 5 bases short and J 5 bases short, with 12 bases between. The CDR3 DNA follows: TGTGCCAGCAGTCCCGACAGACTTTATGGCTACACCTTC. Its protein product is CASSPDRLYGYTF.

The chain links TRBV21-1 to TRBJ1-6. TRBV21-1 is labeled a pseudogene. The CDR3 is made up of 14 amino acids. In nucleotides, the CDR3 is TGTGCCAGTGAAATCCCGGGATGTAATTCACCCCTCCACTTT. It yields the protein CASEIPGCNSPLHF.

The chain uses TRBV28 and TRBJ1-1, with 7 bases fitting TRBD1. With 2 bases clipped from V and 6 bases from J, the junction kept 9 bases outside the gene matches. The CDR3 contains 15 residues. Germline assignment: CDR1 MDHEN and CDR2 SYDVKM. The CDR3 loop is CASSLPGQVGAEAFF. The CDR3 DNA reads as TGTGCCAGCAGTTTACCAGGACAGGTGGGAGCTGAAGCTTTCTTT.

This clone has only one observation. The rearrangement joins TRBV7-2 to TRBJ2-7, with D perhaps matching TRBD2 (5 bases). The germline V and J ends were trimmed by 0 bases and 2 bases, with 8 bases remaining between them. Germline V gene sequence: CDR1 SGHTA, CDR2 FQGNSA. The CDR3 runs 14 residues. CDR3 nucleotides: TGTGCCAGCAGCTTAGCGTCCGGGGCCTACGAGCAGTACTTC. Translation: CASSLASGAYEQYF.

The J gene is TRBJ1-2, the V gene TRBV5-1; 9 bases agree with TRBD1. With V trimmed by 3 bases and J by 6 bases, 9 bases remained unmatched. Germline-derived CDR1 and CDR2 are SGHRS and YFSETQ. The CDR3 contains 15 residues. The CDR3: CASSWAGQGTDGYTF. The CDR3 coding sequence is TGCGCCAGCAGCTGGGCGGGACAGGGCACAGATGGCTACACCTTC.